These 32 T cell receptor beta chains originate from one sample sequenced in a study of shared clonotypes between healthy human individuals (TCRdb year 2020). The library was made by the immunoSEQ multiplex PCR assay. Not all clones reach the TCRdb copy of this immuneACCESS table, which keeps in-frame sequences only. Checked studies attribute under half of the gap to unresolved V genes and leave the rest unexplained. For this sample the table gives 2 million to 2.5 million clones, of which 85% to 95% were detected only once. The top ten clones comprise under 2% of the sample. CD8 naive samples consisted of CD45RO-negative cells that were positively selected for CCR7, yielding a CD45RA+CCR7+ population without TemRA cells. Input material: naive CD8+ T cells from PBMCs. The cell subset or site label on this specimen signifies: CD45RA+CCR7+. The receptors here all came from a man aged 18 to 30 in good health. Some clones in this sample may be carry-over from other donors' samples.

The chain is built from TRBV9 and TRBJ2-2, with 7 positions matching TRBD1. Losses at the gene ends were 4 bases for V and 5 bases for J; bases not matched to a gene: 8. The CDR3 sequence is 15 residues long. Germline V gene lookup returns CDR1 SGDLS and CDR2 YYNGEE. The CDR3 DNA follows: TGTGCCAGCAGCACCACGACAGGGACGACCGGGGAGCTGTTTTTT. This gives the protein CASSTTTGTTGELFF.

The chain is built from TRBV9 and TRBJ2-1; D is unclear. The CDR3 loop spans 13 amino acids. Germline CDR1 is SGDLS and CDR2 is YYNGEE. With 0 bases removed from V and 7 bases from J, the gap between germline ends came to 8 bases. The CDR3, as DNA: TGTGCCAGCAGCGTAGCGGCTATGAATGAGCAGTTCTTC. Residues: CASSVAAMNEQFF.

The V call is TRBV27, the J call TRBJ2-1, with D perhaps TRBD2 (5 bases). Trimming cost V 0 bases and J 7 bases, with 7 bases left between them. Germline CDR1 MNHEY, CDR2 SMNVEV (reference sequence). The CDR3 runs 13 residues. The CDR3 sequence: CASSLSRRNEQFF. The CDR3 DNA reads TGTGCCAGCAGTTTATCTAGGAGGAATGAGCAGTTCTTC.

This chain connects TRBV30 to TRBJ1-5, with D hard to call. CDR3 length equals 14 residues. The V gene lost 2 bases and the J gene lost 0 bases, with 8 bases spanning the gap. Germline values: CDR1 GTSNPN, CDR2 SVGIG (reference sequence). DNA of the CDR3: TGTGCCTGGAGTACCGTCAGTAGCAATCAGCCCCAGCATTTT. Translating it yields CAWSTVSSNQPQHF.

For this clone: The sample has other DNA sequences that encode this CDR3 too. The rearrangement links TRBV9 to TRBJ2-5, with D possibly TRBD2 on 6 matching bases. This CDR3 spans 14 amino acids. Germline V gene sequence: CDR1 SGDLS, CDR2 YYNGEE. Deletions cut 0 bases from V and 5 bases from J, with 11 bases between. The CDR3 DNA reads TGTGCCAGCAGCGTAGCGGGAGTCGGCGAGACCCAGTACTTC. Protein product: CASSVAGVGETQYF.

The chain uses TRBV10-3 and TRBJ2-7, with 7 positions matching TRBD2. V was clipped by 0 bases and J by 1 base; unmatched bases: 12. Germline V gene sequence: CDR1 ENHRY, CDR2 SYGVKD. The CDR3 runs 18 residues. CDR3 residues: CAISESSPWTSLSYEQYF. CDR3 nucleotide sequence: TGTGCCATCAGTGAGTCGAGTCCCTGGACTAGTCTTTCCTACGAGCAGTACTTC.

The CDR3 bases are TGTGCCAGCAGTTTTCCGGGCGCCGGGGAGCTGTTTTTT. It is translated as CASSFPGAGELFF. This chain connects TRBV28 to TRBJ2-2; D call uncertain. The ends were cut back, 3 bases at V and 6 bases at J, with 8 bases in the middle. CDR3 length: 13 residues. CDR1 and CDR2 from the germline V gene are MDHEN and SYDVKM.

The chain joins TRBV28 to TRBJ1-2; weak D call: TRBD1 (5 bases). Trimming pared 0 bases from V and 0 bases from J, leaving 11 bases between. The CDR3 has 16 residues. Germline assignment: CDR1 MDHEN and CDR2 SYDVKM. The CDR3 loop reads CASSLWSGPANYGYTF. Written as DNA, the CDR3 is TGTGCCAGCAGTTTATGGTCGGGACCGGCTAACTATGGCTACACCTTC.

The CDR3 DNA is TGTGCCAGCTACGCCGGGACAGGGAGCTCCTACGAGCAGTACTTC. Residues: CASYAGTGSSYEQYF. This sequence joins TRBV2 and TRBJ2-7, with 9 bases identical to TRBD1. V was clipped by 8 bases and J by 0 bases; unmatched bases: 8. The CDR3 runs to 15 residues. Germline V CDR1 and CDR2: SNHLY, FYNNEI.

The chain links TRBV6-5 to TRBJ2-5; D is perhaps TRBD1 (6 bases). V was pared by 8 bases and J by 7 bases, with 17 bases between. The CDR3 length is 13 residues. Per germline, CDR1 MNHEY and CDR2 SVGAGI. The CDR3 DNA sequence: TGTGCCAGCGGTGACCAGGGGTATGGGACCCAGTACTTC. This codes for CASGDQGYGTQYF.

In this sample, this clone turned up a few times. The same CDR3 is also encoded by other DNA sequences in this sample. V is TRBV9 and J is TRBJ1-1; D is undetermined. The ends were cut back, 2 bases at V and 1 base at J, with 6 bases in the middle. There are 13 residues in the CDR3. Germline V CDR1 and CDR2: SGDLS, YYNGEE. The CDR3 region is CASSVSGNTEAFF. In nucleotides, the CDR3 is TGTGCCAGCAGCGTGAGCGGGAACACTGAAGCTTTCTTT.

The chain recombines TRBV4-1 with TRBJ1-2; a weak D match, TRBD1 (6 bases). The CDR3 length is 15 residues. Germline-derived CDR1 and CDR2 are MGHRA and YSYEKL. Trimming took 1 base from V and 0 from J, leaving 9 bases between them. The CDR3 DNA reads TGCGCCAGCAGCCAAGGACAGGCTGCTAACTATGGCTACACCTTC. Protein sequence: CASSQGQAANYGYTF.

This CDR3 is CASSVLAGGTHNEQFF. CDR3 DNA sequence: TGTGCCAGCAGCGTTCTAGCGGGAGGGACCCACAATGAGCAGTTCTTC. The chain links TRBV9 to TRBJ2-1; 12 bases match TRBD2. The CDR3 spans 16 residues. After removal of 2 bases from V and 5 bases from J, the junction contained 5 bases not matched to a gene. The germline CDR1 and CDR2 sequences are SGDLS and YYNGEE.

The rearrangement joins TRBV15 to TRBJ2-5; 7 nucleotides align to TRBD1. CDR1 is LNHNV, CDR2 YYDKDF, per germline (reference sequence). CDR3 length: 16 residues. With V trimmed by 0 bases and J by 5 bases, 9 bases remained unmatched. Here the CDR3 reads CATSRDGTRGSETQYF. CDR3 nucleotides: TGTGCCACCAGCAGAGACGGGACCAGGGGGAGCGAGACCCAGTACTTC.

V is TRBV7-8 and J is TRBJ2-7; 9 positions agree with TRBD1. CDR3 size: 13 residues. Germline V gives CDR1 SGHVS, CDR2 FQNEAQ. The V and J ends lost 7 bases and 4 bases, in that order; junction bases with no gene match: 5. CDR3 nucleotides: TGTGCCAGCACCCGGGACAGGGAGTACGAGCAGTACTTC. Amino acids: CASTRDREYEQYF.

This clone appeared a single time. Other DNA sequences within the sample encode an identical CDR3. The chain couples TRBV9 to TRBJ2-5; D is unclear. Trimming cost V 3 bases and J 5 bases, with 5 bases left between them. Germline V gives CDR1 SGDLS, CDR2 YYNGEE. The CDR3 consists of 11 residues. CDR3 sequence: CASSASETQYF. The CDR3 region has the DNA TGTGCCAGCAGCGCATCCGAGACCCAGTACTTC.

The chain carries TRBV19 and TRBJ2-5; 7 nucleotides agree with TRBD1. Germline assignment: CDR1 LNHDA and CDR2 SQIVND (reference sequence). The trim removed 9 bases at V and 7 bases at J, leaving 11 bases unmatched. The CDR3 is 13 residues long. The CDR3 sequence is CASATGALTTQYF. In nucleotides, the CDR3 is TGTGCCAGCGCTACAGGGGCCCTTACGACCCAGTACTTC.

The rearrangement uses TRBV28 and TRBJ1-5; 7 nucleotides align to TRBD1. The CDR3 has 15 amino acids. V shed 5 bases, J shed 5 bases, and the junction held 9 bases outside the gene matches. Germline V gives CDR1 MDHEN, CDR2 SYDVKM. The DNA of the CDR3 is TGTGCCAGCAGTCCCCCGGGACAGCCATATCAGCCCCAGCATTTT. Its translation: CASSPPGQPYQPQHF.

This chain joins TRBV7-9 and TRBJ2-1; D is possibly TRBD1 (6 bases). V was shortened by 6 bases and J by 4 bases, with 16 bases between the two germline ends. CDR1 SEHNR and CDR2 FQNEAQ come from the germline V gene (reference sequence). The CDR3 has 15 amino acids. The CDR3 bases are TGTGCCAGCAGGTTCACCGGGACACCGTACAATGAGCAGTTCTTC. It translates to CASRFTGTPYNEQFF.

The chain links TRBV6-1 to TRBJ2-6; no clear D. V gave up 7 bases and J gave up 3 bases, with 13 bases separating them. The CDR3 loop spans 15 amino acids. Germline V CDR1 and CDR2: MNHNS, SASEGT. CDR3 sequence: CASNNRMSGANVLTF. As DNA, the CDR3 is TGTGCCAGCAATAATCGGATGAGTGGGGCCAACGTCCTGACTTTC.

The chain recombines TRBV19 with TRBJ2-1; 10 bases map to TRBD1. Trimming cost V 4 bases and J 12 bases; bases outside gene matches: 3. Looked up from germline, CDR1 is LNHDA and CDR2 is SQIVND (reference sequence). The CDR3 has 12 amino acids. CDR3 region: CASSTRTGGQFF. DNA for the CDR3: TGTGCCAGTAGTACCCGGACAGGGGGGCAGTTCTTC.

The genes are TRBV15 and TRBJ1-2; 7 bases align to TRBD1. Trimming removed 4 bases from V and 4 bases from J; junction bases left unmatched: 9. Per the germline V gene, CDR1 is LNHNV and CDR2 is YYDKDF (reference sequence). The CDR3 covers 15 residues. The CDR3, as DNA: TGTGCCACCAGCAAGCCAACGACAGGGCCCTATGGCTACACCTTC. This gives the protein CATSKPTTGPYGYTF.

This chain connects TRBV27 to TRBJ2-1; D unclear. The CDR3 length is 16 residues. The germline V gene encodes CDR1 MNHEY and CDR2 SMNVEV (reference sequence). The V end lost 2 bases, the J end lost 4 bases, and 15 bases lay between the germline ends. The CDR3 DNA sequence: TGTGCCAGCAGTTTAGCGACCCCGGTCGGTTACAATGAGCAGTTCTTC. It is translated as CASSLATPVGYNEQFF.

This clone was counted between two and nine times. At the DNA level, this CDR3 is encoded by other sequences in the same sample as well. The chain is built from TRBV19 and TRBJ2-7, with TRBD1 identical over 8 bases. This CDR3 comprises 13 residues. Germline values: CDR1 LNHDA, CDR2 SQIVND (reference sequence). The junction had 0 bases not matched to a gene; V was cut back by 1 base and J by 4 bases. The CDR3 here is CASSIGQGYEQYF. CDR3 DNA sequence: TGTGCCAGTAGTATAGGACAGGGGTACGAGCAGTACTTC.

This chain joins TRBV28 and TRBJ1-2; D is unresolved. The V gene's germline CDR1 is MDHEN and CDR2 SYDVKM. The CDR3 consists of 11 residues. V lost 3 bases and J lost 5, with 4 bases in between. This chain's CDR3 is CASSFRYGYTF. CDR3 nucleotides: TGTGCCAGCAGTTTTAGGTATGGCTACACCTTC.

This chain uses TRBV2 with TRBJ2-7; TRBD2 might be the D (6 bases). This CDR3 is 15 amino acids long. Trimming took 6 bases from V and 7 from J, leaving 22 bases between them. Germline V CDR1 and CDR2: SNHLY, FYNNEI. The CDR3 loop is CASRNLPGTPMEQYF. The DNA of the CDR3 is TGTGCCAGCAGAAACCTACCCGGGACTCCCATGGAGCAGTACTTC.

The V call is TRBV29-1, the J call TRBJ2-3; no definite D call. CDR3 length: 14 residues. Germline CDR1 reads SQVTM; CDR2 reads ANQGSEA. V lost 2 bases to trimming and J lost 1 base, with 10 bases between them. CDR3 loop: CSVEYPDRTDTQYF. The CDR3, as DNA: TGCAGCGTTGAATATCCGGACCGCACAGATACGCAGTATTTT.

This rearrangement joins TRBV9 to TRBJ2-5, with D possibly called TRBD1 or TRBD2 (5 bases each). Per the germline V gene, CDR1 is SGDLS and CDR2 is YYNGEE. CDR3 size: 18 residues. V was cut by 1 base and J by 5 bases, with 24 bases left in between. This chain's CDR3 is CASSVSNLPGPGWETQYF. For the CDR3, the DNA is TGTGCCAGCAGCGTATCAAACTTACCGGGACCCGGGTGGGAGACCCAGTACTTC.

This chain links TRBV4-3 with TRBJ2-5, with unresolved D. The germline CDR1 and CDR2 sequences are LGHNA and YSLEER. The ends were cut back, 2 bases at V and 3 bases at J, with 13 bases in the middle. The CDR3 has 15 amino acids. CDR3 region: CASSQLTSVKETQYF. DNA of the CDR3: TGCGCCAGCAGCCAACTGACATCCGTAAAAGAGACCCAGTACTTC.

This clone was seen just once. The V call is TRBV19, the J call TRBJ2-1, with a tentative D call TRBD1 (6 bases). The CDR3 is 15 residues long. V was cut by 5 bases and J by 0 bases, with 11 bases left in between. The V gene's germline CDR1 is LNHDA and CDR2 SQIVND (reference sequence). CDR3 sequence: CASSLGARSYNEQFF. Here the CDR3 DNA reads TGTGCCAGTAGTTTGGGGGCCCGCTCCTACAATGAGCAGTTCTTC. The full variable domain, in which reference TRBV19 and TRBJ2-1 provide the parts outside the CDR3, is DGGITQSPKYLFRKEGQNVTLSCEQNLNHDAMYWYRQDPGQGLRLIYYSQIVNDFQKGDIAEGYSVSREKKESFPLTVTSAQKNPTAFYLCASSLGARSYNEQFFGPGTRLTVL.

As to this clone: Other nucleotide sequences in the sample specify the same CDR3. The V gene is TRBV27, the J gene TRBJ2-3, with D uncertain. CDR1 is MNHEY, CDR2 SMNVEV, per germline (reference sequence). The CDR3 consists of 11 residues. V was pared by 4 bases and J by 6 bases, with 5 bases between. CDR3 sequence reads: CASSSGDTQYF. Here the CDR3 DNA reads TGTGCCAGCAGTTCGGGTGATACGCAGTATTTT.

To note about this clone: Other DNA sequences in the sample encode the same CDR3. CDR3: CASSLGPGSYEQYF. The CDR3 nucleotides read TGCGCCAGCAGCTTGGGGCCGGGCTCCTACGAGCAGTACTTC. The chain has TRBV5-1 and TRBJ2-7; D remains unclear. The V gene's germline CDR1 is SGHRS and CDR2 YFSETQ. This CDR3 is 14 amino acids long. The V gene lost 0 bases and the J gene lost 0 bases, with 7 bases spanning the gap. The variable domain in full, completed from reference TRBV5-1 and TRBJ2-7, reads KAGVTQTPRYLIKTRGQQVTLSCSPISGHRSVSWYQQTPGQGLQFLFEYFSETQRNKGNFPGRFSGRQFSNSRSEMNVSTLELGDSALYLCASSLGPGSYEQYFGPGTRLTVT.